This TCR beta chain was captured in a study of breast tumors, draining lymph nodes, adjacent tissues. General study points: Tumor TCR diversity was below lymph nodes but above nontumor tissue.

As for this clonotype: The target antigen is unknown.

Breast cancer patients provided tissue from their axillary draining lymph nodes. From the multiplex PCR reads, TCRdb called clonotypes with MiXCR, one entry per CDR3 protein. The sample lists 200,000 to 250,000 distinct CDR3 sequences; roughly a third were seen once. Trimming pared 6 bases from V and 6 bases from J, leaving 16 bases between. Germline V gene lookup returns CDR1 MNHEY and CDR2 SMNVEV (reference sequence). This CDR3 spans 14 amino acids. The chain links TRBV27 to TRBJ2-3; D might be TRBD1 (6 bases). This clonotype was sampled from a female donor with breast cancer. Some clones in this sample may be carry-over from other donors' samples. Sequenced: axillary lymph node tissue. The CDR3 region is CASSSTGIIDTQYF. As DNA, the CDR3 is TGTGCCAGCAGCTCCACAGGGATTATCGATACGCAGTATTTT.